This TCR beta chain was profiled in a study of PD-1 blockade in classical Hodgkin lymphoma. Turning to the study itself: Every 2 weeks, patients had 3 mg/kg nivolumab intravenously. Regarding the study as a whole: It was reported that newly diagnosed patients had less baseline TCR diversity than healthy donors.

Measured with immunoSEQ multiplex PCR; TCRdb has only the in-frame clones, and not every one. This sample has around 6,000 clones, with roughly 80% found just once. Relapse was seen in all patients after autologous stem cell transplantation, and brentuximab vedotin exposure was variable. In regard to this clone: As yet, its antigen is unknown.

This CDR3 has 15 amino acids. Germline V gene sequence: CDR1 SGHNT, CDR2 YENEEA. V shed 2 bases and J shed 4 bases, with 12 bases lying between them. The starting material was peripheral blood mononuclear cells (PBMCs), obtained at baseline. This chain uses TRBV11-3 with TRBJ2-1, with a weak D call TRBD1 (6 bases). This TCR was sampled from a human donor with classical Hodgkin lymphoma. In DNA form, the CDR3 reads TGTGCCAGCAGCTTAAACAGGGAAGGGTACAATGAGCAGTTCTTC. It translates to CASSLNREGYNEQFF.